The clone carrying this TCR beta chain came up a few times. The antigen remains undetermined. This sample is part of a study of identical twins. Unique molecular identifiers were present on the cDNA, and a universal primer site came from template switching. Each CDR3 protein gets one entry after TCRdb re-called the 5' RACE reads with MiXCR. The sample has about 330,000 distinct CDR3 sequences, around an eighth seen once. Notes on the study in general: Sharing of beta out-of-frame sequences by twins showed a weaker excess. Whereas memory repertoires showed no such difference, abundant cord blood beta clonotypes carried fewer insertions.

CDR1 is SQVTM, CDR2 ANQGSEA, per germline. J lost 1 base, V lost 4 bases, and 1 base had no gene match. CDR3 length equals 14 residues. These same records also appear under a second study, on yellow fever vaccine responses in identical twins.

What was sequenced was CD8+ T cells sorted from blood. The clonotype comes from a woman aged 18-35 years in good health. The chain is built from TRBV29-1 and TRBJ2-7, with 13 bases aligning to TRBD2. DNA of the CDR3: TGCAGCGTTGGACTAGCGGGAGGATCCTACGAGCAGTACTTC. Protein sequence: CSVGLAGGSYEQYF.